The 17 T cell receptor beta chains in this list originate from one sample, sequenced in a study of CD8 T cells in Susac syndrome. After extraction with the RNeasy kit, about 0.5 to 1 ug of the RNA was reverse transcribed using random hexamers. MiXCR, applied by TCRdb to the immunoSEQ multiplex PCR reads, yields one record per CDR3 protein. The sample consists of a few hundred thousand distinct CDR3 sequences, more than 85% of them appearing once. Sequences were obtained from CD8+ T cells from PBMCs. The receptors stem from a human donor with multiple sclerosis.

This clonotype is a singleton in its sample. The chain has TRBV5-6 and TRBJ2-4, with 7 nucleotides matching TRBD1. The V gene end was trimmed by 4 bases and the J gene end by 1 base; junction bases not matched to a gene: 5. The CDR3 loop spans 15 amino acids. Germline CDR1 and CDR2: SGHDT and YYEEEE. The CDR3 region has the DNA TGTGCCAGCAGCGCCTCGACAGGGGCCAAAAACATTCAGTACTTC. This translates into CASSASTGAKNIQYF.

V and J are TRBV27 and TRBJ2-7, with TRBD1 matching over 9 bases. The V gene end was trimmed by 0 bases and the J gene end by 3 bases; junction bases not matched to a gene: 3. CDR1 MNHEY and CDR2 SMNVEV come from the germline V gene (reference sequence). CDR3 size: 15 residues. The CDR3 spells CASSLSWTGDYEQYF. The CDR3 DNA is TGTGCCAGCAGTTTATCCTGGACAGGGGACTACGAGCAGTACTTC.

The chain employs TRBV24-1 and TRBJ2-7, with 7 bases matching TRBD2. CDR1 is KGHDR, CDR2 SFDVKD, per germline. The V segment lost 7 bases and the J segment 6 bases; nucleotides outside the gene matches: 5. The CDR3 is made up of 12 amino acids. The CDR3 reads CATSAGGSEQYF. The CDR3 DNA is TGTGCCACCAGCGCCGGCGGGAGCGAGCAGTACTTC.

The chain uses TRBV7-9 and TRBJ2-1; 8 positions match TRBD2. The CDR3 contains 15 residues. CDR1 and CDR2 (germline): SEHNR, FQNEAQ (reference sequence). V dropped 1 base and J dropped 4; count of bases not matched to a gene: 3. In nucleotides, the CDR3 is TGTGCCAGCAGCTTAGTAGCGGGACCTTACAATGAGCAGTTCTTC. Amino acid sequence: CASSLVAGPYNEQFF.

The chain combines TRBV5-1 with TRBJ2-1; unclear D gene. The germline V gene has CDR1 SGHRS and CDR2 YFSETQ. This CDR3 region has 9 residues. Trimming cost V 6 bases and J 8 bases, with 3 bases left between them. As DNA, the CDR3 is TGCGCCAGCAACGATGAGCAGTTCTTC. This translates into CASNDEQFF.

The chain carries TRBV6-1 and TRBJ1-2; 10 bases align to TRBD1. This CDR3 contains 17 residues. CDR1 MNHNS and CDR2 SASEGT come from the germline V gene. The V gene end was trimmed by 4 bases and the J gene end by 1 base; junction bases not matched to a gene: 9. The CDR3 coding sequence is TGTGCCAGCAGTGGACCGGGACAGGGGCCAATTAACTATGGCTACACCTTC. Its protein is CASSGPGQGPINYGYTF.

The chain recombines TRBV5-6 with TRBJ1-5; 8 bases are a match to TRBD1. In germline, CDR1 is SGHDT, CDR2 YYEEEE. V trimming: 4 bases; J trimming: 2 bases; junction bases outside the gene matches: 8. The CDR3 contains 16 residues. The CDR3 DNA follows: TGTGCCAGCAGCCTCTCGACAGGGGACGGCAATCAGCCCCAGCATTTT. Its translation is CASSLSTGDGNQPQHF. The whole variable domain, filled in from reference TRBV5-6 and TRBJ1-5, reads DAGVTQSPTHLIKTRGQQVTLRCSPKSGHDTVSWYQQALGQGPQFIFQYYEEEERQRGNFPDRFSGHQFPNYSSELNVNALLLGDSALYLCASSLSTGDGNQPQHFGDGTRLSIL.

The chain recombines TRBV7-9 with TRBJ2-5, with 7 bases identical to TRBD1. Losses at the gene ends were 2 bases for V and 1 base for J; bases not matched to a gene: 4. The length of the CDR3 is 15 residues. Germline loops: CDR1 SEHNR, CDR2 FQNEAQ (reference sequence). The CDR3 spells CASSLRWDSQETQYF. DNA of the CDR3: TGTGCCAGCAGCTTAAGGTGGGACAGCCAAGAGACCCAGTACTTC.

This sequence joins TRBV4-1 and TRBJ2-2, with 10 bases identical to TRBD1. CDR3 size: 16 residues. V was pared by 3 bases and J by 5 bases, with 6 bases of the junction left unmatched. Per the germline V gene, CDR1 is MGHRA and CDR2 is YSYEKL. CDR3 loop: CASSHPGQGITGELFF. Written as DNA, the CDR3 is TGCGCCAGCAGCCACCCGGGACAGGGGATTACCGGGGAGCTGTTTTTT.

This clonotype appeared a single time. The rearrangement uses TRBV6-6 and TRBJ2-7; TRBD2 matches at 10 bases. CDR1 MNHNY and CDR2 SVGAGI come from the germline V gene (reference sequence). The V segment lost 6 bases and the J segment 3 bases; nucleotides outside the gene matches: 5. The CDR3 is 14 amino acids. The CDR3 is CASRATSGYYEQYF. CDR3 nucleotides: TGTGCCAGCAGGGCGACTAGCGGGTACTACGAGCAGTACTTC.

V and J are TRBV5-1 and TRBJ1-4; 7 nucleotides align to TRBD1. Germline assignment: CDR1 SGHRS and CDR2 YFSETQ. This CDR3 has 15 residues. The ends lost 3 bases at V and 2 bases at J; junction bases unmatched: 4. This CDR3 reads CASSSGTVTNEKLFF. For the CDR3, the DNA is TGCGCCAGCAGCTCCGGGACAGTTACTAATGAAAAACTGTTTTTT.

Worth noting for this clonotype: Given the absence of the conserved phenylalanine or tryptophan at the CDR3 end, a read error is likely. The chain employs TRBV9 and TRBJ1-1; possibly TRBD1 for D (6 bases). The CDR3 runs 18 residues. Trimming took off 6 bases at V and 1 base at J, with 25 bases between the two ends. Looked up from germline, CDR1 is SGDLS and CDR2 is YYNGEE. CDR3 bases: TGTGCCAGCACGGGACACAACTCTTTTAGCCCCCGGAACACTGAAGCTTTCTCT. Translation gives CASTGHNSFSPRNTEAFS.

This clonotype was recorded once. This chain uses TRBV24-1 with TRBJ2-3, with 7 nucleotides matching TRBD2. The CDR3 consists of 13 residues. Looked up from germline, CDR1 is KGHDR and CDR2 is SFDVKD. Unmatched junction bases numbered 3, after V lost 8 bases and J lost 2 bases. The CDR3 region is CATTSGSTDTQYF. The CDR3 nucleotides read TGTGCCACCACTAGCGGATCCACAGATACGCAGTATTTT.

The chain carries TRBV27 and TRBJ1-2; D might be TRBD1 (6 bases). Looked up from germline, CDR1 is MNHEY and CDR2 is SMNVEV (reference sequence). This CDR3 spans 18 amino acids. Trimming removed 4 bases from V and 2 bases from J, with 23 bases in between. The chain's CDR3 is CASSSLGETGPFNYGYTF. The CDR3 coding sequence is TGTGCCAGCAGTTCCCTAGGAGAAACAGGGCCTTTCAACTATGGCTACACCTTC.

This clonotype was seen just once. The CDR3 DNA is TGTGCCAGCTCCCCGTCCGGGGGCCGGAGCACAGATACGCAGTATTTT. Its protein is CASSPSGGRSTDTQYF. The chain joins TRBV18 to TRBJ2-3; D is possibly TRBD1 or TRBD2 (6 bases each). Germline-derived CDR1 and CDR2 are KGHSH and LQKENI. The CDR3 is made up of 16 amino acids. V gave up 6 bases and J gave up 0 bases, with 16 bases separating them.

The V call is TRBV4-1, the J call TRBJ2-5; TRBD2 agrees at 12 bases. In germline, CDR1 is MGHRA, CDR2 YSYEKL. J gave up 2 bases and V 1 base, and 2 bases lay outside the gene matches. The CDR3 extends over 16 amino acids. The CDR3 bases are TGCGCCAGCAGCCAAGGTACTAGCGGGAGGCAAGAGACCCAGTACTTC. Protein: CASSQGTSGRQETQYF.

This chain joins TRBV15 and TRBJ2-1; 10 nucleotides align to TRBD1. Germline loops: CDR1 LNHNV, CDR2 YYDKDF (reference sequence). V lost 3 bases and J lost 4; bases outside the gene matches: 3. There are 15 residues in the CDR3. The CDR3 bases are TGTGCCACCAGCAGCGCGGGACAGGGGTACAATGAGCAGTTCTTC. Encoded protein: CATSSAGQGYNEQFF.